Below, 3 T cell receptor beta chains from the same sample are listed, as sequenced in a study of CD8 T cells in Susac syndrome. RNA amounts of roughly 0.45 to 1 ug underwent reverse transcription with random hexamers. From the immunoSEQ multiplex PCR reads, TCRdb called clonotypes with MiXCR, one entry per CDR3 protein. The sample has more than 150,000 distinct CDR3 sequences, over 90% seen once; the top ten hold approximately 0.16%. Material: CD8+ T cells from PBMCs. The receptor set was obtained from a human donor with Susac syndrome.

The V call is TRBV6-5, the J call TRBJ1-1; D gene ambiguous. In germline, CDR1 is MNHEY, CDR2 SVGAGI. There are 17 residues in the CDR3. Trimming took off 0 bases at V and 0 bases at J, with 14 bases between the two ends. This chain's CDR3 is CASSYSSQKGMNTEAFF. The DNA of the CDR3 is TGTGCCAGCAGTTACTCGAGTCAGAAAGGGATGAACACTGAAGCTTTCTTT.

The gene calls are TRBV27 and TRBJ2-5, with TRBD2 identical over 7 bases. CDR1 and CDR2 from the germline V gene are MNHEY and SMNVEV (reference sequence). The length of the CDR3 is 14 residues. V was clipped by 4 bases and J by 2 bases; unmatched bases: 4. The CDR3 nucleotides are TGTGCCAGCAGTTCCGGGACTACACAAGAGACCCAGTACTTC. It specifies CASSSGTTQETQYF.

V usage is TRBV12-3 or TRBV12-4 and J usage is TRBJ2-7; either TRBD1 or TRBD2 may supply D (5 bases each). Trimming removed 6 bases from V and 1 base from J, with 13 bases in between. The CDR3 runs 14 residues. The CDR3 DNA follows: TGTGCCAGCAGGCCGGGTGGGGGTTCCTACGAGCAGTACTTC. It encodes CASRPGGGSYEQYF.